Listed below are T cell receptor beta chains from one sample, sequenced in a study of blood T cell repertoires in COVID-19. Clones were read by immunoSEQ multiplex PCR, and TCRdb kept only the in-frame ones, dropping some. The top ten clones hold approximately 2.9% of a sample with some 490,000 clones, 80% to 90% of them seen once. The sample taken for sequencing was peripheral blood. All receptors come from a human donor in a cohort sampled during active COVID-19. Both conserved end residues are trimmed from each CDR3. The order of the fields is V gene, J gene, clone size, CDR3 protein. Clone size appears in some rows only: once, few, many, or a class for an expanded clone.

v_call: TRBV25-1; j_call: TRBJ1-3; clone_size: -; cdr3_aa: ASSEGGIGNTIY
v_call: TRBV28; j_call: TRBJ2-7; clone_size: -; cdr3_aa: ASSLGRDTSTYEQY
v_call: TRBV30; j_call: TRBJ2-6; clone_size: once; cdr3_aa: AWSQGAGGANVLT
v_call: TRBV14; j_call: TRBJ2-7; clone_size: -; cdr3_aa: ASSRRTFRSSYEQY
v_call: TRBV18; j_call: TRBJ2-3; clone_size: -; cdr3_aa: ASSPPTSGGTDTQY
v_call: TRBV7-9; j_call: TRBJ2-3; clone_size: -; cdr3_aa: ASSLGLAGLTDTQY
v_call: TRBV27; j_call: TRBJ2-1; clone_size: -; cdr3_aa: ASSMGLAGKIYNEQF
v_call: TRBV6-5; j_call: TRBJ1-5; clone_size: -; cdr3_aa: ASSLSGQINQPQH
v_call: TRBV29-1; j_call: TRBJ1-1; clone_size: -; cdr3_aa: SVEGRRFIEAF
v_call: TRBV7-9; j_call: TRBJ1-1; clone_size: -; cdr3_aa: ASSPQGGLNTEAF
v_call: TRBV7-9; j_call: TRBJ1-1; clone_size: -; cdr3_aa: ASSWGQMEAEAF
v_call: TRBV28; j_call: TRBJ1-6; clone_size: few; cdr3_aa: ASSLDTRSPLH
v_call: TRBV7-2; j_call: TRBJ2-1; clone_size: -; cdr3_aa: ASSLEGTVYNEQF
v_call: TRBV6-5; j_call: TRBJ1-4; clone_size: -; cdr3_aa: ASRMGQITEKLF
v_call: TRBV30; j_call: TRBJ2-4; clone_size: -; cdr3_aa: AWSGTVAKNIQY
v_call: TRBV28; j_call: TRBJ2-7; clone_size: -; cdr3_aa: ASSALVYEQY
v_call: TRBV28; j_call: TRBJ2-1; clone_size: -; cdr3_aa: ASSQTGGGRNEQF
v_call: TRBV19; j_call: TRBJ2-3; clone_size: once; cdr3_aa: ASSIRASGRAGSTDTQY
v_call: TRBV5-1; j_call: TRBJ2-2; clone_size: -; cdr3_aa: ASSLGAGELTGELF
v_call: TRBV12-3/TRBV12-4; j_call: TRBJ1-5; clone_size: -; cdr3_aa: ASRTGGRPQH
v_call: TRBV30; j_call: TRBJ2-7; clone_size: -; cdr3_aa: AWSAGLNDEQY
v_call: TRBV4-2; j_call: TRBJ1-2; clone_size: -; cdr3_aa: ASSRDRAFGDYGYT
v_call: TRBV29-1; j_call: TRBJ2-3; clone_size: -; cdr3_aa: SVEGTGRRDTQY
v_call: TRBV6-6; j_call: TRBJ2-7; clone_size: -; cdr3_aa: ASSYSGREGADEQY
v_call: TRBV9; j_call: TRBJ2-3; clone_size: -; cdr3_aa: ASSAPAVSTDTQY
v_call: TRBV19; j_call: TRBJ2-1; clone_size: -; cdr3_aa: ASRRTGGYEQF
v_call: TRBV6-5; j_call: TRBJ2-3; clone_size: once; cdr3_aa: ASSPLRNTDTQY
v_call: TRBV19; j_call: TRBJ2-2; clone_size: -; cdr3_aa: ASSMADRDGELF
v_call: TRBV29-1; j_call: TRBJ2-1; clone_size: -; cdr3_aa: SVGSGSRYAGEQF
v_call: TRBV11-3; j_call: TRBJ2-1; clone_size: -; cdr3_aa: ASSSGGGPYNEQF
v_call: TRBV5-1; j_call: TRBJ1-2; clone_size: -; cdr3_aa: ASSLTDEGYGYT
v_call: TRBV27; j_call: TRBJ2-7; clone_size: -; cdr3_aa: ASSSGTGGYEQY
v_call: TRBV12-5; j_call: TRBJ2-3; clone_size: -; cdr3_aa: ASGSTSGYTDTQY
v_call: TRBV3-1/TRBV3-2; j_call: TRBJ1-1; clone_size: -; cdr3_aa: ASGVYRNEAF
v_call: TRBV28; j_call: TRBJ1-3; clone_size: -; cdr3_aa: ASRHTGVSGNTIY
v_call: TRBV7-9; j_call: TRBJ1-2; clone_size: -; cdr3_aa: ASSPRGRENYGYT
v_call: TRBV6-5; j_call: TRBJ1-1; clone_size: -; cdr3_aa: ASGRGLTEAF
v_call: TRBV5-1; j_call: TRBJ2-5; clone_size: -; cdr3_aa: ASSFSGTRGETQY
v_call: TRBV7-9; j_call: TRBJ2-5; clone_size: -; cdr3_aa: ASTLGLAFRQETQY
v_call: TRBV27; j_call: TRBJ1-2; clone_size: -; cdr3_aa: ASSLSPGQFYGYT
v_call: TRBV30; j_call: TRBJ2-3; clone_size: -; cdr3_aa: AWSVASEGTQY
v_call: TRBV9; j_call: TRBJ2-2; clone_size: -; cdr3_aa: ASSPWERGPGELF
v_call: TRBV29-1; j_call: TRBJ1-1; clone_size: -; cdr3_aa: SVPNGAFYDTEAF
v_call: TRBV19; j_call: TRBJ1-3; clone_size: -; cdr3_aa: ASSQQGSSGNTIY
v_call: TRBV6-2/TRBV6-3; j_call: TRBJ2-7; clone_size: -; cdr3_aa: ASSYGASASYEQY
v_call: TRBV10-3; j_call: TRBJ2-2; clone_size: -; cdr3_aa: AISDSAGGLGELF
v_call: TRBV29-1; j_call: TRBJ1-3; clone_size: -; cdr3_aa: SVVGTFSGNTIY